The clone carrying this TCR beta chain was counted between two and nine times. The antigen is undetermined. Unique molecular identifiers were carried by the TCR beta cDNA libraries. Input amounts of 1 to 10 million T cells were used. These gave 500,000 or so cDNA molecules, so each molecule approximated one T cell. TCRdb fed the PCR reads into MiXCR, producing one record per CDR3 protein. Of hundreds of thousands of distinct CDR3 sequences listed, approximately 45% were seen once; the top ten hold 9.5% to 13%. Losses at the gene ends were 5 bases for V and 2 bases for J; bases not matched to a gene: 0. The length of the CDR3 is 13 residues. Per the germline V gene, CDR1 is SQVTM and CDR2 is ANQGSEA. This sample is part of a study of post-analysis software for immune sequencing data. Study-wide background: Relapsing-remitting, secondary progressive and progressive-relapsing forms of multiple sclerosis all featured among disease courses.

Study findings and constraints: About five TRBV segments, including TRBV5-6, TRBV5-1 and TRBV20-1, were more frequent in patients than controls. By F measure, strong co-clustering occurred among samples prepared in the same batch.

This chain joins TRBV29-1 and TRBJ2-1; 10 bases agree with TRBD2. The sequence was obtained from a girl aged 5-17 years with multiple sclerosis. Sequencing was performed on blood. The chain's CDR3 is CSVSGRAYNEQFF. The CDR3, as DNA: TGCAGCGTTAGCGGGAGGGCCTACAATGAGCAGTTCTTC.